Listed here are 8 T cell receptor beta chains from one sample, sequenced in a study of cytomegalovirus exposure and HLA in healthy donors. The primer mix had 60 Vbeta and 13 Jbeta primers. This table comes from immunoSEQ multiplex PCR, and its TCRdb copy is limited to in-frame clones, with some not included. Among about 110,000 clones listed, around 71% were seen once. Sequencing input: PBMCs. These receptors originate from a boy aged 5-17 years in good health and CMV-seronegative.

The genes are TRBV2 and TRBJ1-1; possible D gene TRBD1, 6 bases. Trimming left V 5 bases short and J 0 bases short, with 10 bases between. The CDR3 spans 14 residues. CDR1 SNHLY and CDR2 FYNNEI come from the germline V gene. The CDR3 region is CASSSTGVNTEAFF. The CDR3, as DNA: TGTGCCAGCAGTTCGACAGGAGTGAACACTGAAGCTTTCTTT.

The chain is built from TRBV2 and TRBJ1-4; D not resolved. V lost 8 bases and J 5 bases, leaving 15 bases between the germline ends. Germline lookup yields CDR1 SNHLY and CDR2 FYNNEI. This CDR3 region has 14 residues. CDR3 amino acids: CASSEGGENEKLFF. The DNA for the CDR3 is TGTGCCAGCTCAGAGGGCGGGGAGAATGAAAAACTGTTTTTT.

V and J are TRBV4-3 and TRBJ1-4; no definite D call. The V gene lost 4 bases and the J gene lost 0 bases, with 9 bases spanning the gap. CDR3 length: 15 amino acids. Germline V gene lookup returns CDR1 LGHNA and CDR2 YSLEER. The DNA of the CDR3 is TGCGCCAGCAGCCCCACCCGGGCAACTAATGAAAAACTGTTTTTT. Its protein is CASSPTRATNEKLFF.

To note about this clone: The same CDR3 can be traced to other DNA sequences in this sample. The chain is built from TRBV5-1 and TRBJ2-3; no reliable D call. Germline CDR1 is SGHRS and CDR2 is YFSETQ. Trimming removed 7 bases at V and 0 bases at J, with 9 bases between. The CDR3 has 13 amino acids. CDR3 bases: TGCGCCAGCTCCCCCGGGAGCACAGATACGCAGTATTTT. Translating gives CASSPGSTDTQYF.

V is TRBV7-9 and J is TRBJ2-4, with a tentative D call TRBD1 (5 bases). Germline V gene sequence: CDR1 SEHNR, CDR2 FQNEAQ (reference sequence). The germline V and J ends were trimmed by 5 bases and 2 bases, with 10 bases remaining between them. The CDR3 runs to 14 residues. The CDR3 protein is CASSIQGPKNIQYF. The CDR3 DNA is TGTGCCAGCAGCATTCAGGGTCCCAAAAACATTCAGTACTTC.

The CDR3 is CAISDIPGQGSEKLFF. The CDR3 DNA sequence: TGTGCCATCAGTGATATACCGGGACAGGGGTCCGAAAAACTGTTTTTT. The rearrangement links TRBV10-3 to TRBJ1-4; the match to TRBD1 covers 10 bases. CDR3 length equals 16 residues. The junction had 9 bases not matched to a gene; V was cut back by 3 bases and J by 8 bases. The germline gives CDR1 ENHRY, CDR2 SYGVKD.

V usage is TRBV5-4 and J usage is TRBJ1-3; no clear D gene. There are 15 residues in the CDR3. Germline V gives CDR1 SGHNT, CDR2 YYREEE (reference sequence). Trimming removed 0 bases from V and 1 base from J, with 8 bases in between. The CDR3: CASSLVGGSGNTIYF. The CDR3 DNA is TGTGCCAGCAGCTTGGTAGGAGGTTCTGGAAACACCATATATTTT.

There are a few counts of this clone. The gene calls are TRBV10-3 and TRBJ1-1; D is unresolved. This CDR3 is 14 amino acids long. The germline CDR1 and CDR2 sequences are ENHRY and SYGVKD. V lost 2 bases to trimming and J lost 1 base, with 8 bases between them. CDR3 amino acids: CAISETDANTEAFF. In DNA form, the CDR3 reads TGTGCCATCAGTGAGACTGATGCGAACACTGAAGCTTTCTTT.